One sample yielded the 21 T cell receptor beta chains listed below, sequenced in a study of cytomegalovirus exposure and HLA in healthy donors. Both 60 Vbeta primers and 13 Jbeta primers went into the PCR. TCRdb's copy holds only in-frame clones and misses some; the assay was immunoSEQ multiplex PCR. The table shows around 200,000 clones, with 75% to 85% occurring only once. Material for sequencing was PBMCs. The receptors derive from a girl aged 2 to 9 in good health and CMV-seropositive.

The rearrangement joins TRBV5-8 to TRBJ2-7, with D possibly TRBD1 on 6 matching bases. Trimming shortened V by 0 bases and J by 2 bases, and 9 bases separated the two germline ends. CDR1 is SGHTS and CDR2 is YDEGEE in the germline V gene. The CDR3 consists of 14 residues. The CDR3 DNA is TGTGCCAGCAGCTTGGCACAGGGAACCTACGAGCAGTACTTC. Translated, it gives CASSLAQGTYEQYF.

V gene TRBV6-5 combines with J gene TRBJ2-6, with D hard to call. V lost 6 bases and J 0 bases, leaving 9 bases between the germline ends. Germline V gene lookup returns CDR1 MNHEY and CDR2 SVGAGI. The CDR3 spans 15 residues. CDR3 nucleotide sequence: TGTGCCAGCAGCCCACAATTCTCTGGGGCCAACGTCCTGACTTTC. As protein: CASSPQFSGANVLTF.

The rearrangement uses TRBV19 and TRBJ2-3; 13 bases line up with TRBD2. Germline-derived CDR1 and CDR2 are LNHDA and SQIVND (reference sequence). V gave up 1 base and J gave up 5 bases; unmatched junction bases: 3. The CDR3 totals 16 residues. This chain's CDR3 is CASSIARTSGRDTQYF. CDR3 sequence (DNA): TGTGCCAGTAGTATAGCCAGGACTAGCGGGAGAGATACGCAGTATTTT.

The V call is TRBV18, the J call TRBJ2-5; D may be TRBD2 (6 bases). Germline V CDR1 and CDR2: KGHSH, LQKENI. V lost 2 bases to trimming and J lost 3 bases, with 10 bases between them. The CDR3 is 14 amino acids. The CDR3 loop reads CASSPWGGEETQYF. The CDR3 DNA reads TGTGCCAGCTCACCATGGGGAGGTGAAGAGACCCAGTACTTC.

There are a few counts of this clone. This chain links TRBV6-1 with TRBJ1-1; maybe TRBD1 (5 bases). V lost 4 bases and J 10 bases, leaving 16 bases between the germline ends. CDR3 size: 13 residues. The germline V gene encodes CDR1 MNHNS and CDR2 SASEGT. The DNA for the CDR3 is TGTGCCAGCAGTGGGACCTTTACAGGACGAGCTTTCTTT. Translation gives CASSGTFTGRAFF.

The V gene is TRBV10-3, the J gene TRBJ2-7; TRBD2 agrees at 12 bases. This CDR3 region has 17 residues. Germline V gene lookup returns CDR1 ENHRY and CDR2 SYGVKD. V shed 0 bases, J shed 3 bases, and the junction held 6 bases outside the gene matches. The CDR3 coding sequence is TGTGCCATCAGTGAGTCCCGGACTAGCGGGACTCTCTACGAGCAGTACTTC. It is translated as CAISESRTSGTLYEQYF.

The rearrangement links TRBV5-4 to TRBJ1-4; TRBD1 aligns across 9 bases. CDR3 size: 15 residues. The V gene's germline CDR1 is SGHNT and CDR2 YYREEE (reference sequence). V shed 3 bases, J shed 4 bases, and the junction held 4 bases outside the gene matches. The CDR3 DNA is TGTGCCAGCAGCTCACAGGGGGCGGTTAATGAAAAACTGTTTTTT. Protein: CASSSQGAVNEKLFF.

The chain recombines TRBV7-2 with TRBJ2-7, with D unresolved. This CDR3 is 13 amino acids long. Per the germline V gene, CDR1 is SGHTA and CDR2 is FQGNSA. With 4 bases removed from V and 6 bases from J, the gap between germline ends came to 13 bases. The CDR3 sequence: CASSSQIRGEQYF. The CDR3 nucleotides are TGTGCCAGCAGCTCCCAGATACGCGGCGAGCAGTACTTC.

The chain has TRBV2 and TRBJ2-5; 10 bases align to TRBD2. Trimming at V came to 6 bases and at J to 2 bases, leaving 15 bases not matched to a gene. The germline V gene has CDR1 SNHLY and CDR2 FYNNEI. The CDR3 is 18 amino acids. The CDR3 nucleotides are TGTGCCAGCAGAACTGTACTAGCGGGAAGGGGCTTACAAGAGACCCAGTACTTC. This codes for CASRTVLAGRGLQETQYF.

This clone was observed once. This sequence joins TRBV4-2 and TRBJ1-3; TRBD1 agrees at 10 bases. J gave up 0 bases and V 4 bases, and 18 bases lay outside the gene matches. Germline V gives CDR1 LGHNA, CDR2 YNFKEQ. This CDR3 comprises 21 residues. CDR3 sequence: CASSPPSGTGVNLVSGNTIYF. The DNA of the CDR3 is TGTGCCAGCAGCCCACCCTCGGGGACAGGGGTCAACCTAGTCTCTGGAAACACCATATATTTT.

The CDR3 sequence: CAITRQGYYNEQFF. DNA of the CDR3: TGTGCCATCACCAGACAGGGGTACTACAATGAGCAGTTCTTC. This chain uses TRBV10-3 with TRBJ2-1; 8 bases map to TRBD1. V dropped 7 bases and J dropped 3; count of bases not matched to a gene: 5. The CDR3 runs to 14 residues. Per the germline V gene, CDR1 is ENHRY and CDR2 is SYGVKD.

The V call is TRBV19, the J call TRBJ2-3; D is perhaps TRBD1 (7 bases). Germline CDR1 and CDR2: LNHDA and SQIVND (reference sequence). The CDR3 covers 14 residues. The germline V and J ends were trimmed by 2 bases and 9 bases, with 15 bases remaining between them. This CDR3 is CASSIRRDSQTQYF. The CDR3 bases are TGTGCCAGTAGTATACGGAGGGACAGTCAAACGCAGTATTTT.

The rearrangement links TRBV19 to TRBJ1-2; 8 nucleotides line up with TRBD1. CDR1 and CDR2 (germline): LNHDA, SQIVND (reference sequence). J gave up 7 bases and V 5 bases, and 9 bases lay outside the gene matches. The CDR3 length is 14 residues. CDR3 sequence (DNA): TGTGCCAGTAGTCTTCACGGACAGGGCTTTGGCTACACCTTC. Translated, it gives CASSLHGQGFGYTF.

About this clone: Distinct nucleotide sequences in the sample also encode this CDR3. The J gene is TRBJ1-2, the V gene TRBV2, with D maybe TRBD1 (5 bases). The length of the CDR3 is 12 residues. Trimming took off 4 bases at V and 4 bases at J, with 7 bases between the two ends. Germline values: CDR1 SNHLY, CDR2 FYNNEI. The CDR3 loop reads CASSADSYGYTF. Written as DNA, the CDR3 is TGTGCCAGCAGTGCTGACAGCTATGGCTACACCTTC.

This clone appeared once. This sequence joins TRBV5-1 and TRBJ2-5; D may be TRBD2 (6 bases). V was pared by 4 bases and J by 5 bases, with 15 bases between. The germline gives CDR1 SGHRS, CDR2 YFSETQ. The CDR3 totals 14 residues. This chain's CDR3 is CASSQGGPVETQYF. The CDR3 DNA reads as TGCGCCAGCAGCCAAGGAGGGCCTGTGGAGACCCAGTACTTC.

This rearrangement joins TRBV20-1 to TRBJ2-1; no definite D call. The germline CDR1 and CDR2 sequences are DFQATT and SNEGSKA (reference sequence). The CDR3 totals 11 residues. The CDR3 protein is CTPNEYNEQFF. The CDR3 DNA reads as TGCACCCCCAACGAGTACAATGAGCAGTTCTTC.

The sample holds one count of this clone. The rearrangement uses TRBV5-1 and TRBJ1-2, with 10 nucleotides matching TRBD1. Germline values: CDR1 SGHRS, CDR2 YFSETQ. This CDR3 has 18 amino acids. J gave up 8 bases and V 2 bases, and 18 bases lay outside the gene matches. CDR3: CASSFWTGGITVAPGYTF. In DNA form, the CDR3 reads TGCGCCAGCAGCTTCTGGACAGGGGGTATCACTGTGGCCCCCGGCTACACCTTC.

This rearrangement joins TRBV27 to TRBJ1-2, with TRBD1 identical over 7 bases. The CDR3 is made up of 14 amino acids. V trimming: 5 bases; J trimming: 5 bases; junction bases outside the gene matches: 8. Germline lookup yields CDR1 MNHEY and CDR2 SMNVEV (reference sequence). CDR3 in amino acids: CASSPRQGSYGYTF. CDR3 coding DNA: TGTGCCAGCAGTCCAAGACAGGGTAGTTATGGCTACACCTTC.

V usage is TRBV29-1 and J usage is TRBJ2-1, with TRBD2 identical over 7 bases. Germline trimming cut 4 bases from V and 12 bases from J; bases unmatched to any gene: 12. This CDR3 is built from 13 residues. From germline, CDR1 is SQVTM and CDR2 ANQGSEA. The CDR3 DNA follows: TGCAGCGTTGTGGGGACGGCGGGCGGGGGGCAGTTCTTC. It is translated as CSVVGTAGGGQFF.

The rearrangement uses TRBV5-4 and TRBJ1-1; D might be TRBD1 (5 bases). V lost 3 bases, J lost 4 bases, and 13 bases lay in between. Germline CDR1 is SGHNT and CDR2 is YYREEE (reference sequence). The CDR3 runs to 14 residues. The CDR3 region has the DNA TGTGCCAGCAGCTGGAGGCGGGGCGGCACTGAAGCTTTCTTT. Translated: CASSWRRGGTEAFF.

Remarks on this clone: Distinct nucleotide sequences in the sample also encode this CDR3. The genes are TRBV11-3 and TRBJ2-7; the D gene is possibly TRBD2 (5 bases). Germline CDR1 reads SGHNT; CDR2 reads YENEEA. V dropped 4 bases and J dropped 0 bases, with 13 bases sitting between them. The CDR3 totals 15 residues. CDR3 loop: CASSSGLASSYEQYF. DNA of the CDR3: TGTGCCAGCAGCTCCGGACTGGCGTCCTCCTACGAGCAGTACTTC.